What follows describes a single TCR beta chain. These data are taken from a study of shared clonotypes between healthy human individuals. CDR3 size: 15 residues. CDR1 is MGHRA, CDR2 YSYEKL, per germline. V lost 4 bases, J lost 8 bases, and 4 bases stayed unmatched. Several immunoSEQ plates held equal portions of the genomic DNA taken from each subset. Produced via immunoSEQ multiplex PCR; TCRdb's table is partial and in-frame only. The table has 1.5 million to 2.5 million clones, 85% to 95% seen once. Naive CD8 isolation took CD45RO-negative cells positively selected for CCR7 and excluded terminally differentiated effector memory CD45RA+ cells.

The sequence derives from a man aged 18 to 30 in good health. V is TRBV4-1 and J is TRBJ2-1; 14 nucleotides agree with TRBD2. Sequenced material: naive CD8+ T cells sorted from blood. CDR3: CASSPGLAGVDEQFF. CDR3 nucleotides: TGCGCCAGCAGCCCGGGACTAGCGGGAGTAGATGAGCAGTTCTTC.